The clone carrying this TCR beta chain was counted many times. This sample was taken from a study of Graves' ophthalmopathy and Graves' hyperthyroidism. Hyperthyroidism patients were newly diagnosed, ill under 2 months, and aged 18 to 65 years. If patients had other autoimmune diseases, uncontrolled infections, pregnancy or lactation, they were excluded. Diagnosis relied on clinical symptoms, serum thyroxine, TRAb, thyroid ultrasound and orbital computed tomography. Fresh peripheral blood, around 9.8 ml, was the PBMC source. CDR3 regions of TCR beta were amplified from RNA transcripts. In the first round, RT-PCR was carried out with HTBI primers, and a multiplex PCR formed the second round. TCRdb reanalysed the multiplex PCR reads using MiXCR and keeps one entry per CDR3 protein. In the table there are fewer than 650,000 distinct CDR3 sequences, 22% of which are singletons. V lost 1 base to trimming and J lost 3 bases, with 10 bases between them. From germline, CDR1 is SGHTA and CDR2 FQGNSA. CDR3 length: 15 residues.

The V call is TRBV7-2, the J call TRBJ1-5; tentatively, D is TRBD1 (5 bases). The sequence came from a woman between 18 and 30 years old with stable Graves' hyperthyroidism. Some clones in this sample may be carry-over from other donors' samples. The sequenced sample consisted of peripheral blood. The CDR3 loop reads CASSLVGAVNQPQHF. The CDR3 nucleotides are TGTGCCAGCAGCTTAGTAGGGGCGGTCAATCAGCCCCAGCATTTT.